The present entry profiles one TCR beta chain with its context. Its antigen is as yet unknown. The repertoire was sequenced with immunoSEQ multiplex PCR; TCRdb's copy has only in-frame clones and lacks some. The table has just under 85,000 clones, roughly 90% seen once. These data are taken from a study of graft-versus-host responses after intestinal transplantation. Study overall: In this cohort, recipients had multivisceral, liver-intestinal, or isolated intestinal transplants. After anti-thymocyte globulin induction, recipients took tacrolimus and steroids for approximately three years. Regarding the study as a whole: Allografts from individuals with graft-donor T cell macrochimerism displayed high graft-versus-host to host-versus-graft clonal ratios. Ileal or blood samples showed some GvH clones first, and such clones were also found in recipient marrow.

CDR1 and CDR2 (germline): MGHRA, YSYEKL. This CDR3 has 17 residues. Trimming cost V 2 bases and J 2 bases, with 16 bases left between them. This receptor was identified in a human donor who was the organ donor for an intestinal transplant. The specimen comprised unstimulated CD8+ T cells sorted from spleen or lymph node cells, sampled before transplant. The V and J genes are TRBV4-1 and TRBJ1-5; the D gene is possibly TRBD1 (5 bases). DNA for the CDR3: TGCGCCAGCAGCCAACATACAGGAACGGTGGGCAATCAGCCCCAGCATTTT. Translation gives CASSQHTGTVGNQPQHF.